The 10 T cell receptor beta chains listed next were all sequenced from one sample in a study of CD8 T cells in Susac syndrome. RNA, at about 0.5 to 1 ug, was reverse transcribed with random hexamers. Via MiXCR, TCRdb re-called the immunoSEQ multiplex PCR reads, giving one row per CDR3 protein. The sample yields 200,000 to 250,000 distinct CDR3 sequences, approximately 95% seen once. Material: CD4+ T cells from PBMCs. Receptors originate from a human donor with multiple sclerosis.

The gene calls are TRBV10-3 and TRBJ2-3; D remains unclear. Germline V gene sequence: CDR1 ENHRY, CDR2 SYGVKD. The germline V and J ends were trimmed by 5 bases and 2 bases, with 5 bases remaining between them. The CDR3 covers 12 residues. CDR3 nucleotide sequence: TGTGCCATCAGTACCTCCACAGATACGCAGTATTTT. Residues: CAISTSTDTQYF.

The chain couples TRBV28 to TRBJ2-7; D is ambiguous. Trimming cost V 4 bases and J 0 bases, with 10 bases left between them. This CDR3 has 14 residues. The V gene's germline CDR1 is MDHEN and CDR2 SYDVKM. The CDR3 nucleotides read TGTGCCAGCAGTTACGAAGATCGCTCCTACGAGCAGTACTTC. Its protein product is CASSYEDRSYEQYF.

The chain combines TRBV29-1 with TRBJ1-1; 8 bases match TRBD1. Per the germline V gene, CDR1 is SQVTM and CDR2 is ANQGSEA. The CDR3 sequence is 12 residues long. V was pared by 6 bases and J by 3 bases, with 3 bases of the junction left unmatched. CDR3 sequence: CSVNRGDTEAFF. The CDR3 nucleotides are TGCAGCGTGAACAGGGGGGACACTGAAGCTTTCTTT.

J is TRBJ2-1 and V is TRBV7-6; 13 bases are a match to TRBD2. The CDR3 length is 15 residues. Germline V gives CDR1 SGHVS, CDR2 FNYEAQ. V shed 6 bases and J 6 bases; nucleotides not matched to a gene: 5. CDR3 region: CASSDGLAGVNEQFF. In DNA form, the CDR3 reads TGTGCCAGCAGTGATGGACTAGCGGGAGTCAATGAGCAGTTCTTC.

The count of this clonotype is one. V gene TRBV13 combines with J gene TRBJ1-1; D is uncertain. From germline, CDR1 is PRHDT and CDR2 FYEKMQ (reference sequence). V lost 4 bases and J lost 10, with 16 bases in between. The CDR3 has 13 residues. The CDR3 DNA is TGTGCCAGCAGCTCGAGACGCGCATTTGGAGCTTTCTTT. Amino acids: CASSSRRAFGAFF.

The chain employs TRBV7-3 and TRBJ2-1; 11 nucleotides line up with TRBD2. There are 16 residues in the CDR3. CDR1 is SGHTA and CDR2 is FQGTGA in the germline V gene. Trimming removed 5 bases from V and 6 bases from J; junction bases left unmatched: 9. The CDR3 reads CASSPQGSGRANEQFF. CDR3 DNA: TGTGCCAGCAGCCCCCAAGGTAGCGGGAGGGCCAATGAGCAGTTCTTC.

The chain uses TRBV29-1 and TRBJ1-3; TRBD1 is a possible D gene (5 bases). Germline assignment: CDR1 SQVTM and CDR2 ANQGSEA. V lost 0 bases to trimming and J lost 4 bases, with 10 bases between them. CDR3 length equals 14 residues. CDR3 DNA sequence: TGCAGCGTTGAAGACGACAGATCAGGAAACACCATATATTTT. It translates to CSVEDDRSGNTIYF.

The genes are TRBV9 and TRBJ2-3, with TRBD1 matching over 7 bases. This CDR3 contains 17 residues. The junction had 14 bases not matched to a gene; V was cut back by 4 bases and J by 3 bases. CDR1 is SGDLS and CDR2 is YYNGEE in the germline V gene. For the CDR3, the DNA is TGTGCCAGCAGCCCCACGAAAGGGACAGTGCCTACAGATACGCAGTATTTT. It specifies CASSPTKGTVPTDTQYF.

The rearrangement joins TRBV20-1 to TRBJ2-5, with D unclear. V was cut by 1 base and J by 3 bases, with 9 bases left in between. CDR3 length: 13 residues. CDR1 and CDR2 from the germline V gene are DFQATT and SNEGSKA (reference sequence). CDR3 loop: CSARGWQEETQYF. The CDR3, as DNA: TGCAGTGCTAGAGGTTGGCAGGAAGAGACCCAGTACTTC.

The V call is TRBV20-1, the J call TRBJ2-7; D is perhaps TRBD1 (5 bases). Trimming removed 5 bases at V and 4 bases at J, with 9 bases between. This CDR3 has 11 amino acids. The germline CDR1 and CDR2 sequences are DFQATT and SNEGSKA (reference sequence). The CDR3, as DNA: TGCAGTGCTTTACAGGCTTACGAGCAGTACTTC. Encoded protein: CSALQAYEQYF.